A single sample gave rise to the 2 T cell receptor beta chains below, sequenced in a study of T cell responses to AZD1222 COVID-19 vaccine. Libraries were prepared by immunoSEQ multiplex PCR; TCRdb keeps only in-frame clonotypes and omits some of them. The sample has 150,000 to 200,000 clones; 94% are singletons. Sample: peripheral blood, taken on day 0 of AZD1222 vaccination. The receptors derive from an adult in good health.

The chain recombines TRBV7-9 with TRBJ1-2, with D unclear. The CDR3 has 19 residues. The germline CDR1 and CDR2 sequences are SEHNR and FQNEAQ (reference sequence). Trimming took 0 bases from V and 0 from J, leaving 20 bases between them. The CDR3 bases are TGTGCCAGCAGCTTAGCTCGGGGAACAGCAACCTTCACTAACTATGGCTACACCTTC. This translates into CASSLARGTATFTNYGYTF.

This sequence joins TRBV28 and TRBJ1-2; D possibly corresponds to TRBD1 (5 bases). This CDR3 region has 15 residues. Trimming took 6 bases from V and 2 from J, leaving 16 bases between them. Germline lookup yields CDR1 MDHEN and CDR2 SYDVKM. CDR3 loop: CASRDPTVTNYGYTF. Here the CDR3 DNA reads TGTGCCAGCAGGGACCCGACAGTTACCAACTATGGCTACACCTTC.